Following are 30 T cell receptor beta chains from one sample sequenced in a study of T cells expressing NK-cell markers. TCRdb reprocessed the 5' RACE reads, with one entry per CDR3 protein and no DNA. The sample yields 200,000 to 300,000 distinct CDR3 sequences, of which the top ten take up under 0.5%. The sequenced sample was blood T cells: a sorted CD56 or NKG2C T cell subset, CD4+ or CD8+ T cells, or bulk PBMC T cells (not recorded which). The receptors shown here come from a man in his late teens or twenties in good health.

The chain links TRBV20-1 to TRBJ2-3; there is no DNA to check the TCRdb D call of TRBD2. CDR3 length: 14 residues. The germline CDR1 and CDR2 sequences are DFQATT and SNEGSKA (reference sequence). CDR3 sequence reads: CSARTRISTDTQYF.

The chain uses TRBV20-1 and TRBJ1-2; TCRdb returns TRBD1, unconfirmable since there is no DNA. This CDR3 has 14 residues. The germline V gene has CDR1 DFQATT and CDR2 SNEGSKA (reference sequence). This CDR3 is CSARVLGQTYGYTF.

The chain combines TRBV6-5 with TRBJ1-1. The CDR3 has 14 amino acids. Germline V CDR1 and CDR2: MNHEY, SVGAGI. CDR3 sequence: CASSRTLQGTEAFF.

The chain employs TRBV11-2 and TRBJ2-1; as DNA is missing, the TRBD1 call by TCRdb cannot be tested. Germline CDR1 is SGHAT and CDR2 is FQNNGV. The CDR3 runs to 20 residues. CDR3 sequence: CASSLDRFFGDLTGYNEQFF. The full variable domain, rest sourced from reference TRBV11-2 and TRBJ2-1, is EAGVAQSPRYKIIEKRQSVAFWCNPISGHATLYWYQQILGQGPKLLIQFQNNGVVDDSQLPKDRFSAERLKGVDSTLKIQPAKLEDSAVYLCASSLDRFFGDLTGYNEQFFGPGTRLTVL.

The chain links TRBV30 to TRBJ2-5; the D call of TRBD2 rests on TCRdb alone, since no DNA is present to check it. This CDR3 is built from 12 residues. Germline V CDR1 and CDR2: GTSNPN, SVGIG (reference sequence). The CDR3 is CAWSRAEETQYF.

The CDR3 is CASSPRDSTDTQYF. V and J are TRBV5-1 and TRBJ2-3. The CDR3 consists of 14 residues. From germline, CDR1 is SGHRS and CDR2 YFSETQ.

The CDR3 spells CASSFGLDGELFF. The gene calls are TRBV7-3 and TRBJ2-2. The CDR3 has 13 residues. Germline V gene data show CDR1 as SGHTA and CDR2 as FQGTGA.

The chain uses TRBV2 and TRBJ1-2; the TCRdb call, TRBD1, lacks DNA for checking. This CDR3 comprises 13 residues. The V gene's germline CDR1 is SNHLY and CDR2 FYNNEI. The CDR3 sequence is CASSAPEDYGYTF. Looking up the rest from reference TRBV2 and TRBJ1-2 gives the full variable domain: EPEVTQTPSHQVTQMGQEVILRCVPISNHLYFYWYRQILGQKVEFLVSFYNNEISEKSEIFDDQFSVERPDGSNFTLKIRSTKLEDSAMYFCASSAPEDYGYTFGSGTRLTVV.

The chain is built from TRBV7-2 and TRBJ1-1; the TCRdb call, TRBD1, lacks DNA for checking. The V gene's germline CDR1 is SGHTA and CDR2 FQGNSA. There are 14 residues in the CDR3. The CDR3: CASSLDSAGTEAFF.

The chain employs TRBV24-1 and TRBJ2-1; lacking DNA, the TRBD1 call made by TCRdb goes unchecked. This CDR3 region has 17 residues. Germline CDR1 reads KGHDR; CDR2 reads SFDVKD. The CDR3 loop reads CATSDPESGSSYNEQFF.

The rearrangement uses TRBV7-2 and TRBJ1-6. Germline V CDR1 and CDR2: SGHTA, FQGNSA. The CDR3 totals 20 residues. The CDR3 sequence: CASSFWTGPSLSSYNSPLHF. The whole variable domain, filled in from reference TRBV7-2 and TRBJ1-6, reads GAGVSQSPSNKVTEKGKDVELRCDPISGHTALYWYRQSLGQGLEFLIYFQGNSAPDKSGLPSDRFSAERTGGSVSTLTIQRTQQEDSAVYLCASSFWTGPSLSSYNSPLHFGNGTRLTVT.

V is TRBV24-1 and J is TRBJ2-4; TCRdb indicates TRBD1, and absent DNA this call remains unverified. CDR1 KGHDR and CDR2 SFDVKD come from the germline V gene. CDR3 length: 15 amino acids. The CDR3 sequence: CATSEAGGGPDIQYF.

This rearrangement joins TRBV20-1 to TRBJ2-5; the TCRdb call, TRBD1, lacks DNA for checking. The CDR3 spans 15 residues. The germline gives CDR1 DFQATT, CDR2 SNEGSKA (reference sequence). This CDR3 is CSARHPGTGRETQYF.

V and J are TRBV11-2 and TRBJ2-1; the D call of TRBD2 rests on TCRdb alone, since no DNA is present to check it. Germline V gene data show CDR1 as SGHAT and CDR2 as FQNNGV. The CDR3 runs to 16 residues. The CDR3 region is CASSPNRLAGGLEQFF.

The gene calls are TRBV5-5 and TRBJ2-1; the D gene TCRdb calls, TRBD2, cannot be checked with no DNA. The germline V gene encodes CDR1 SGHKS and CDR2 YYEKEE (reference sequence). There are 16 residues in the CDR3. CDR3 amino acids: CASSLAELDFFNEQFF.

The rearrangement uses TRBV5-1 and TRBJ2-3; TCRdb calls TRBD1, which cannot be checked without DNA. The CDR3 is 17 residues long. Germline V lookup: CDR1 SGHRS, CDR2 YFSETQ. The CDR3 sequence: CASSPNTAGGGTDTQYF.

The J gene is TRBJ2-7, the V gene TRBV10-3; TCRdb returns TRBD2, unconfirmable since there is no DNA. The length of the CDR3 is 14 residues. Germline CDR1 is ENHRY and CDR2 is SYGVKD. The CDR3 sequence: CAIRRLAGNYEQYF.

The chain links TRBV7-2 to TRBJ2-5; TCRdb lists TRBD1, though no DNA is available to test this call. Per the germline V gene, CDR1 is SGHTA and CDR2 is FQGNSA. The CDR3 sequence is 15 residues long. CDR3: CASSLSGTDQETQYF.

J is TRBJ2-3 and V is TRBV6-1; checking the TCRdb D call of TRBD2 is not possible without DNA. Germline CDR1 is MNHNS and CDR2 is SASEGT. CDR3 size: 15 residues. CDR3 residues: CAAAKRTSVDNTQYF.

The chain uses TRBV28 and TRBJ2-6; TCRdb picks TRBD1, but there is no DNA to check that call. Per the germline V gene, CDR1 is MDHEN and CDR2 is SYDVKM. The CDR3 has 17 residues. This CDR3 is CASISWAEGAGANVLTF.

V usage is TRBV5-1 and J usage is TRBJ2-1; absent DNA, TCRdb's TRBD1 call cannot be checked. The CDR3 covers 14 residues. Germline V gene data show CDR1 as SGHRS and CDR2 as YFSETQ. The CDR3 reads CASSPTPGVHEQFF.

J is TRBJ2-1 and V is TRBV18; TCRdb's D gene call, TRBD1, goes unchecked for lack of DNA. This CDR3 has 13 residues. Germline loops: CDR1 KGHSH, CDR2 LQKENI. CDR3 loop: CASSPLGQGWEFF.

V gene TRBV7-2 combines with J gene TRBJ2-7; absent DNA, TCRdb's TRBD2 call cannot be checked. This CDR3 is 16 amino acids long. Germline V lookup: CDR1 SGHTA, CDR2 FQGNSA. The CDR3 spells CASSAKQHAGGYEQYF. Full variable domain (remainder filled in from reference TRBV7-2 and TRBJ2-7): GAGVSQSPSNKVTEKGKDVELRCDPISGHTALYWYRQSLGQGLEFLIYFQGNSAPDKSGLPSDRFSAERTGGSVSTLTIQRTQQEDSAVYLCASSAKQHAGGYEQYFGPGTRLTVT.

The chain is built from TRBV20-1 and TRBJ2-2; TCRdb outputs TRBD2, but without DNA this stays unchecked. The germline gives CDR1 DFQATT, CDR2 SNEGSKA (reference sequence). The CDR3 length is 18 residues. CDR3 loop: CSARDKTSGRSNTGELFF.

The chain uses TRBV12-3 or TRBV12-4 and TRBJ2-1; TCRdb indicates TRBD2, and absent DNA this call remains unverified. This CDR3 comprises 17 residues. The CDR3 loop is CASSLDVYSGLNNEQFF.

The J gene is TRBJ2-1, the V gene TRBV28; TCRdb's D call, TRBD1, is unchecked because there is no DNA. CDR1 is MDHEN and CDR2 is SYDVKM in the germline V gene. The CDR3 length is 14 residues. CDR3 protein: CASGTGGRYNEQFF. The variable domain in full, completed from reference TRBV28 and TRBJ2-1, reads DVKVTQSSRYLVKRTGEKVFLECVQDMDHENMFWYRQDPGLGLRLIYFSYDVKMKEKGDIPEGYSVSREKKERFSLILESASTNQTSMYLCASGTGGRYNEQFFGPGTRLTVL.

The chain employs TRBV12-5 and TRBJ1-5. Looked up from germline, CDR1 is LGHNT and CDR2 is FRNRAP. CDR3 length: 15 amino acids. This chain's CDR3 is CASGLILRGNQPQHF.

The chain couples TRBV12-3 or TRBV12-4 to TRBJ1-5. The length of the CDR3 is 16 residues. The CDR3 region is CASSLSDAQSLRPQHF.

This chain uses TRBV7-2 with TRBJ2-5. The CDR3 has 15 amino acids. Germline V gives CDR1 SGHTA, CDR2 FQGNSA. CDR3 residues: CASSLVIRDQETQYF.

The rearrangement uses TRBV20-1 and TRBJ2-7; the D call from TCRdb, TRBD2, cannot be confirmed without DNA. The CDR3 runs to 14 residues. Germline V gives CDR1 DFQATT, CDR2 SNEGSKA (reference sequence). The CDR3 sequence is CSARLLAGVNEQYF.